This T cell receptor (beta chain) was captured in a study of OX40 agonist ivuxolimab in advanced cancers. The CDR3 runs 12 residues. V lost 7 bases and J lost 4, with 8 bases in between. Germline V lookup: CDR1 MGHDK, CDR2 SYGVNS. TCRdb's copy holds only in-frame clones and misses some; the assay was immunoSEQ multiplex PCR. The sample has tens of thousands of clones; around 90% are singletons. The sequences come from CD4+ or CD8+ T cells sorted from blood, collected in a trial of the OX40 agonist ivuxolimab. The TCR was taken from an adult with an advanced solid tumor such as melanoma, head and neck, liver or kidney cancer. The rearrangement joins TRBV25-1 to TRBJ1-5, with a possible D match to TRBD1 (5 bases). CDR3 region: CASTEGNQPQHF. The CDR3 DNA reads TGTGCCAGCACTGAGGGGAATCAGCCCCAGCATTTT.